Following are 18 T cell receptor beta chains from one sample sequenced in a study of T cell repertoires in cytomegalovirus infection. TCRdb reanalysed the reads using MiXCR and keeps one entry per CDR3 protein. This sample has about 490,000 distinct CDR3 sequences; 10% to 12% occur once, and the top ten carry around 9.6%. Sequenced: PBMCs. The receptor set was obtained from a human donor in good health (CMV status not recorded). Some clones in this sample may be carry-over from other donors' samples.

The sample holds many counts of this clonotype. The V gene is TRBV15, the J gene TRBJ2-2; no definite D call. Germline V gene sequence: CDR1 LNHNV, CDR2 YYDKDF (reference sequence). V gave up 8 bases and J gave up 1 base, with 11 bases separating them. This CDR3 has 14 residues. DNA of the CDR3: TGTGCCACCTCCCCTGGTTGGAACACCGGGGAGCTGTTTTTT. Its protein product is CATSPGWNTGELFF.

This clonotype was observed a handful of times. This chain connects TRBV27 to TRBJ2-7; TRBD1 might be the D (6 bases). There are 15 residues in the CDR3. Germline loops: CDR1 MNHEY, CDR2 SMNVEV (reference sequence). The ends were cut back, 5 bases at V and 6 bases at J, with 20 bases in the middle. The CDR3 region has the DNA TGTGCCAGCAGTCCCCCGTGGGGGCAAGGGAGCGAGCAGTACTTC. Its protein product is CASSPPWGQGSEQYF.

This clonotype was recorded at least ten times. The V call is TRBV11-2, the J call TRBJ2-7; D call uncertain. Germline-derived CDR1 and CDR2 are SGHAT and FQNNGV. This CDR3 spans 12 amino acids. V was pared by 6 bases and J by 3 bases, with 9 bases between. For the CDR3, the DNA is TGTGCCAGCAGTGGACGGTTCTACGAGCAGTACTTC. Translated, it gives CASSGRFYEQYF.

This clonotype has a count of ten or more. This chain connects TRBV6-1 to TRBJ1-5, with 7 bases lining up with TRBD1. J gave up 3 bases and V 3 bases, and 14 bases lay outside the gene matches. In germline, CDR1 is MNHNS, CDR2 SASEGT. The CDR3 is 18 amino acids. CDR3: CASSDGRRQGRDNQPQHF. Written as DNA, the CDR3 is TGTGCCAGCAGTGATGGCCGGAGACAGGGAAGGGACAATCAGCCCCAGCATTTT.

This clonotype was observed a few times. This chain joins TRBV12-3 or TRBV12-4 and TRBJ1-1; perhaps TRBD1 as D (6 bases). V was cut by 5 bases and J by 8 bases, with 9 bases left in between. The CDR3 runs 11 residues. The CDR3 nucleotides are TGTGCCAGCAGTAACCAGGGGGAAGCTTTCTTT. It translates to CASSNQGEAFF.

This clonotype was counted ten times or more. The chain has TRBV14 and TRBJ1-2, with 9 nucleotides matching TRBD1. V was clipped by 0 bases and J by 5 bases; unmatched bases: 10. This CDR3 is built from 17 residues. Germline V gives CDR1 SGHDN, CDR2 FVKESK. The CDR3 sequence: CASSQEGTGREGYGYTF. The CDR3 bases are TGTGCCAGCAGCCAAGAAGGGACAGGGAGAGAAGGGTATGGCTACACCTTC.

In its sample, this clonotype was seen many times. The genes are TRBV11-1 and TRBJ1-1, with no clear D. The CDR3 extends over 16 amino acids. Germline lookup yields CDR1 SGHAT and CDR2 FQDESV (reference sequence). V shed 5 bases and J shed 0 bases, with 16 bases lying between them. CDR3 sequence reads: CASSPPTDPMNTEAFF. CDR3 DNA: TGTGCCAGCAGCCCCCCGACGGACCCCATGAACACTGAAGCTTTCTTT.

This clonotype was detected many times. This chain uses TRBV28 with TRBJ1-2; 8 nucleotides agree with TRBD1. There are 14 residues in the CDR3. V lost 4 bases and J lost 5; bases outside the gene matches: 6. Germline-derived CDR1 and CDR2 are MDHEN and SYDVKM. The DNA for the CDR3 is TGTGCCAGCAGTTCCGGACAGGGAAGATATGGCTACACCTTC. Translated, it gives CASSSGQGRYGYTF.

This clonotype has at least ten counts. This chain uses TRBV2 with TRBJ1-5; 8 nucleotides match TRBD1. The germline V gene encodes CDR1 SNHLY and CDR2 FYNNEI. CDR3 length: 11 amino acids. V lost 3 bases and J lost 14; bases outside the gene matches: 3. In nucleotides, the CDR3 is TGTGCCAGCAGTGAGGCGGGACAGGAGCATTTT. Translating gives CASSEAGQEHF.

This clonotype was detected ten times or more. The rearrangement uses TRBV7-2 and TRBJ2-7; 8 positions match TRBD1. Losses at the gene ends were 5 bases for V and 6 bases for J; bases not matched to a gene: 9. CDR1 and CDR2 (germline): SGHTA, FQGNSA. The CDR3 loop spans 14 amino acids. CDR3 in amino acids: CASSQLGQGSEQYF. The CDR3 bases are TGTGCCAGCAGCCAACTTGGACAGGGAAGCGAGCAGTACTTC. The full variable domain, in which reference TRBV7-2 and TRBJ2-7 provide the parts outside the CDR3, is GAGVSQSPSNKVTEKGKDVELRCDPISGHTALYWYRQSLGQGLEFLIYFQGNSAPDKSGLPSDRFSAERTGGSVSTLTIQRTQQEDSAVYLCASSQLGQGSEQYFGPGTRLTVT.

This clonotype has at least ten counts. This chain uses TRBV4-1 with TRBJ1-3, with TRBD1 matching 7 bases. Germline V gene lookup returns CDR1 MGHRA and CDR2 YSYEKL. The CDR3 is 17 residues long. With V trimmed by 1 base and J by 0 bases, 6 bases remained unmatched. DNA of the CDR3: TGCGCCAGCAGCCAAGTGGGACAGCGGATCTCTGGAAACACCATATATTTT. Translation gives CASSQVGQRISGNTIYF.

The chain is built from TRBV7-9 and TRBJ2-7, with TRBD2 matching 8 bases. Germline CDR1 SEHNR, CDR2 FQNEAQ (reference sequence). There are 15 residues in the CDR3. Trimming took 3 bases from V and 7 from J; bases not matched to a gene: 11. CDR3 DNA sequence: TGTGCCAGCAGCTTGGGGGGACTAGATGTGAGGGAGCAGTACTTC. Translating it yields CASSLGGLDVREQYF.

This clonotype was picked up many times. The chain is built from TRBV11-2 and TRBJ2-3, with 12 positions matching TRBD2. V lost 6 bases to trimming and J lost 5 bases; unmatched junction nucleotides: 6. Germline loops: CDR1 SGHAT, CDR2 FQNNGV. This CDR3 is 15 amino acids long. CDR3 loop: CASRLAGGRRDTQYF. The CDR3 DNA is TGTGCCAGCAGGCTAGCGGGGGGGCGTAGAGATACGCAGTATTTT.

This clonotype was seen ten or more times. The chain joins TRBV7-2 to TRBJ2-7; TRBD2 aligns across 11 bases. After removal of 5 bases from V and 3 bases from J, the junction contained 6 bases not matched to a gene. This CDR3 region has 15 residues. Germline loops: CDR1 SGHTA, CDR2 FQGNSA. CDR3 coding DNA: TGTGCCAGCAGCCGGGGACTAGCGGTGAACTACGAGCAGTACTTC. Amino acid sequence: CASSRGLAVNYEQYF.

Ten or more counts support this clonotype. The chain is built from TRBV7-8 and TRBJ1-2, with D perhaps matching TRBD1 (5 bases). The CDR3 covers 18 residues. Trimming shortened V by 0 bases and J by 8 bases, and 25 bases separated the two germline ends. In germline, CDR1 is SGHVS, CDR2 FQNEAQ. Here the CDR3 DNA reads TGTGCCAGCAGCTTAGCGTGGCGGAGGCAGGGTATAAGAAGGGGCTACACCTTC. It is translated as CASSLAWRRQGIRRGYTF. Looking up the rest from reference TRBV7-8 and TRBJ1-2 gives the full variable domain: GAGVSQSPRYKVAKRGQDVALRCDPISGHVSLFWYQQALGQGPEFLTYFQNEAQLDKSGLPSDRFFAERPEGSVSTLKIQRTQQEDSAVYLCASSLAWRRQGIRRGYTFGSGTRLTVV.

This clonotype was counted ten times or more. This chain joins TRBV6-9 and TRBJ1-1; 10 nucleotides line up with TRBD1. CDR1 MNHGY and CDR2 SVAAGI come from the germline V gene. V was pared by 4 bases and J by 2 bases, with 4 bases of the junction left unmatched. The CDR3 runs 15 residues. The CDR3 loop reads CASSFWTGGNTEAFF. For the CDR3, the DNA is TGTGCCAGCAGTTTTTGGACAGGGGGAAACACTGAAGCTTTCTTT.

This clonotype was seen a handful of times. The rearrangement uses TRBV13 and TRBJ2-7; D is uncertain. CDR3 length: 15 residues. Germline CDR1 reads PRHDT; CDR2 reads FYEKMQ (reference sequence). V was shortened by 4 bases and J by 6 bases, with 19 bases between the two germline ends. This CDR3 reads CASSSRRNYYVEQYF. The CDR3 DNA follows: TGTGCCAGCAGCTCACGCCGGAACTACTACGTCGAGCAGTACTTC.

This clonotype was observed a handful of times. The chain combines TRBV7-6 with TRBJ2-1; TRBD2 aligns across 8 bases. CDR1 is SGHVS, CDR2 FNYEAQ, per germline. The CDR3 consists of 17 residues. V was pared by 4 bases and J by 4 bases, with 12 bases of the junction left unmatched. Written as DNA, the CDR3 is TGTGCCAGCAGCTCTCCTCCTAGCGGGCCTTTTTACAATGAGCAGTTCTTC. It specifies CASSSPPSGPFYNEQFF.